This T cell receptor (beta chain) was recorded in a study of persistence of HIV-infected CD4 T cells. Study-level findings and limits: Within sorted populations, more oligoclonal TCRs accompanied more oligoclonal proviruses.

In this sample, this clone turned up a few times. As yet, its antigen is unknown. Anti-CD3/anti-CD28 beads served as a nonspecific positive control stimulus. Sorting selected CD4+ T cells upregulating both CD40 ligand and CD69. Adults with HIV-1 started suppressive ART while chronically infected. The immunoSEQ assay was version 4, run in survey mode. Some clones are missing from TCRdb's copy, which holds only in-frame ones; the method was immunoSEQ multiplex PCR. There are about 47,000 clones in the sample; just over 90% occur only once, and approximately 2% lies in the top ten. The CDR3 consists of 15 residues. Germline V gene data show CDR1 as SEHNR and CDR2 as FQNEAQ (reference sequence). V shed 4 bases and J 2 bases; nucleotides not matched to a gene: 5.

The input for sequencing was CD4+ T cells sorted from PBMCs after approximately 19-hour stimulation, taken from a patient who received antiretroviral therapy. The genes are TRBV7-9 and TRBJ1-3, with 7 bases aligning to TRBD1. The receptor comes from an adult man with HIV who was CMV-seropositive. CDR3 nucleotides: TGTGCCAGCAGCTCGCACAGGGGAGCTGGAAACACCATATATTTT. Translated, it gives CASSSHRGAGNTIYF.